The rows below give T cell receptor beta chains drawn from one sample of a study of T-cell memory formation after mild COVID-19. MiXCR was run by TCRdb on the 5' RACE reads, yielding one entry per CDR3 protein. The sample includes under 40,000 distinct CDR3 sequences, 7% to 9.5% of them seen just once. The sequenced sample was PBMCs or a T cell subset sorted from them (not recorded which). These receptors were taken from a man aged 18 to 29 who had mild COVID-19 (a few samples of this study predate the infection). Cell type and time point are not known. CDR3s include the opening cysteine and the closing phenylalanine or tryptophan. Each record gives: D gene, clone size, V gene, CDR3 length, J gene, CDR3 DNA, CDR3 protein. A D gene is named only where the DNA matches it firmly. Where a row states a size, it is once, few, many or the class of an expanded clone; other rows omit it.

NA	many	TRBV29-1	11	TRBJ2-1	TGCAGCGTTGAAGATAACAATGAGCAGTTCTTC	CSVEDNNEQFF
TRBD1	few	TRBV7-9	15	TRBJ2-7	TGTGCCAGCAGCTTAGCCCACTCGACAGGGAACGAGCAGTACTTC	CASSLAHSTGNEQYF
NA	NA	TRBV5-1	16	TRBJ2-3	TGCGCCAGCAGCTTACATCTCGAGGGGATAACAGATACGCAGTATTTT	CASSLHLEGITDTQYF
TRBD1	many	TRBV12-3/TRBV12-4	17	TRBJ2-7	TGTGCCAGCAGGCCTAACCGACAGGGTGTAGGGGACTACGAGCAGTACTTC	CASRPNRQGVGDYEQYF
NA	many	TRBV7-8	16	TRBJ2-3	TGTGCCAGCAGCTTAGCGGGTGGGGGGGCTTCAGATACGCAGTATTTT	CASSLAGGGASDTQYF
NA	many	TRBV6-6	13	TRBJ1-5	TGTGCCAGCAGTTATGGCTTGGGGCAGCCCCAGCATTTT	CASSYGLGQPQHF
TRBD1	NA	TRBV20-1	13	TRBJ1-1	TGCAGTGCTACGCAGGGGGCGCGTTCTGAAGCTTTCTTT	CSATQGARSEAFF
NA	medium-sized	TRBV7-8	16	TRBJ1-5	TGTGCCAGCAGCCATATTAACTATAGCCCCAATCAGCCCCAGCATTTT	CASSHINYSPNQPQHF
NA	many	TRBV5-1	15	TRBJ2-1	TGCGCCAGCAGCTTGGGGGGTCGTGTGGACAATGAGCAGTTCTTC	CASSLGGRVDNEQFF
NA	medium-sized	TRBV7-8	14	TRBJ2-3	TGTGCCAGCAGCCTTCGTGCCGGGTCAGATACGCAGTATTTT	CASSLRAGSDTQYF
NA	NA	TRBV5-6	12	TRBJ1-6	TGTGCCAGCAGCCCAGTCGATAGGACCCTCCACTTT	CASSPVDRTLHF
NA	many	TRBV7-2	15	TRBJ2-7	TGTGCCAGCAGCTTAGCCCCAGGGGAGGTCTACGAGCAGTACTTC	CASSLAPGEVYEQYF
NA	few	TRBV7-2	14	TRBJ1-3	TGTGCCAGCAGCCTCCAGAGCTCTGGAAACACCATATATTTT	CASSLQSSGNTIYF
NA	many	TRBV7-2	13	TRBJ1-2	TGTGCCAGCAGCTTAAATACGTTGGATGGCTACACCTTC	CASSLNTLDGYTF
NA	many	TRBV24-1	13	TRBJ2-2	TGTGCCACCAGTGATTGGGAGACCGGGGAGCTGTTTTTT	CATSDWETGELFF
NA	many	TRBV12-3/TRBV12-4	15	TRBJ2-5	TGTGCCAGCACCCCACAGGGTAGGGTCTTCGAGACCCAGTACTTC	CASTPQGRVFETQYF
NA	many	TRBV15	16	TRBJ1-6	TGTGCCACCAGCAGAGATCTTCAGGGCTCGAATTCACCCCTCCACTTT	CATSRDLQGSNSPLHF
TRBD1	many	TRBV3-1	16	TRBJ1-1	TGTGCCAGCAGCCAAAACCTTGGGCCTTACGGGACAGGGGCTTTCTTT	CASSQNLGPYGTGAFF
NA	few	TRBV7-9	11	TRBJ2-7	TGTGCCAGCAGCCAAATCTACGAGCAGTACTTC	CASSQIYEQYF
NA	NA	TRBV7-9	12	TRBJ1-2	TGTGCCAGCAGCTTCGAAGGCTATGGCTACACCTTC	CASSFEGYGYTF
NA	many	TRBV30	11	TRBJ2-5	TGTGCCTGGAGTGGAGGGGCGACCCAGTACTTC	CAWSGGATQYF
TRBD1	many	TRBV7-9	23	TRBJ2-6	TGTGCCAGCAGCTCGGGAAGGCTATTGGATAGGACAGGACTTAGCTCTGGGGCCAACGTCCTGACTTTC	CASSSGRLLDRTGLSSGANVLTF
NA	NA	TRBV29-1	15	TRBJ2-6	TGCAGCGATTTAGGTCAGCTCTCTGGGGCCAACGTCCTGACTTTC	CSDLGQLSGANVLTF